One and the same sample provided the 27 T cell receptor beta chains below, sequenced in a study of a mutant IDH1 vaccine in newly diagnosed glioma. As to time point: baseline, week 1 (first vaccination visit). The treatment was: pre-vaccination baseline after standard-of-care therapy. Libraries were prepared by immunoSEQ multiplex PCR; TCRdb keeps only in-frame clonotypes and omits some of them. The sample consists of roughly 41,000 clones, roughly 89% of them appearing once. The sample consisted of PBMCs, taken from a glioma patient treated with radiotherapy, temozolomide or both. The receptor set was obtained from a man aged 18 to 35 with glioma.

The rearrangement links TRBV6-6 to TRBJ1-2, with 7 bases lining up with TRBD1. Losses at the gene ends were 2 bases for V and 4 bases for J; bases not matched to a gene: 4. There are 14 residues in the CDR3. Germline V gene data show CDR1 as MNHNY and CDR2 as SVGAGI (reference sequence). CDR3 region: CASSYEDRTYGYTF. The DNA for the CDR3 is TGTGCCAGCAGTTACGAGGACAGGACCTATGGCTACACCTTC.

V usage is TRBV28 and J usage is TRBJ1-1, with D perhaps matching TRBD1 (6 bases). CDR1 is MDHEN and CDR2 is SYDVKM in the germline V gene. V gave up 8 bases and J gave up 4 bases, with 14 bases separating them. This CDR3 contains 13 residues. The CDR3 coding sequence is TGTGCCAGCCTCAGGGGCGGGGGCACTGAAGCTTTCTTT. This gives the protein CASLRGGGTEAFF.

The rearrangement links TRBV10-3 to TRBJ2-7; TRBD1 is a possible D gene (5 bases). V lost 5 bases to trimming and J lost 5 bases, with 7 bases between them. CDR3 length: 11 amino acids. Germline loops: CDR1 ENHRY, CDR2 SYGVKD. The CDR3 sequence is CAISPRDEQYF. The CDR3 region has the DNA TGTGCCATCAGTCCCAGGGACGAGCAGTACTTC.

The V and J genes are TRBV6-5 and TRBJ2-3, with D perhaps assigned TRBD1 or TRBD2 (6 bases each). The CDR3 is 15 amino acids. CDR1 is MNHEY and CDR2 is SVGAGI in the germline V gene. V lost 2 bases, J lost 8 bases, and 17 bases lay in between. The CDR3 reads CASSYTWGAGGTQYF. CDR3 DNA: TGTGCCAGCAGTTACACCTGGGGGGCTGGGGGTACGCAGTATTTT.

This clone ranks as medium-sized. The chain is built from TRBV4-3 and TRBJ2-1, with 12 positions matching TRBD2. The CDR3 totals 16 residues. Germline V gene data show CDR1 as LGHNA and CDR2 as YSLEER. After removal of 0 bases from V and 4 bases from J, the junction contained 1 base not matched to a gene. This CDR3 is CASSQDLAGGYNEQFF. The CDR3 DNA is TGCGCCAGCAGCCAAGATCTAGCGGGAGGGTACAATGAGCAGTTCTTC.

This clone came up once. V usage is TRBV5-1 and J usage is TRBJ1-1, with D possibly TRBD1 on 6 matching bases. This CDR3 comprises 14 residues. V was clipped by 5 bases and J by 11 bases, with 22 bases between them. Per germline, CDR1 SGHRS and CDR2 YFSETQ. In DNA form, the CDR3 reads TGCGCCAGCAGAGGGGGGGCTGAGGTTCTAAGCGCTTTCTTT. Translating gives CASRGGAEVLSAFF.

This clone was observed a few times. This chain connects TRBV5-1 to TRBJ1-6, with 10 bases identical to TRBD1. The CDR3 is made up of 15 amino acids. V was pared by 0 bases and J by 14 bases, with 8 bases of the junction left unmatched. Germline V gene data show CDR1 as SGHRS and CDR2 as YFSETQ. CDR3 in amino acids: CASSLAWTGGETLHF. CDR3 nucleotide sequence: TGCGCCAGCAGCTTGGCGTGGACAGGGGGAGAAACCCTCCACTTT.

This chain uses TRBV10-2 with TRBJ2-1, with TRBD2 as a possible D gene (6 bases). Per germline, CDR1 WSHSY and CDR2 SAAADI. The length of the CDR3 is 13 residues. The V end lost 11 bases, the J end lost 3 bases, and 14 bases lay between the germline ends. The CDR3 sequence is CACTPGDYNEQFF. CDR3 sequence (DNA): TGCGCCTGCACTCCGGGGGACTACAATGAGCAGTTCTTC.

The CDR3, as DNA: TGCAGCGGTCGCCGGGACTCTTTTCCCAATGAGCAGTTCTTC. Protein product: CSGRRDSFPNEQFF. The chain joins TRBV29-1 to TRBJ2-1, with D possibly TRBD2 on 6 matching bases. CDR1 is SQVTM, CDR2 ANQGSEA, per germline. Trimming left V 7 bases short and J 6 bases short, with 19 bases between. CDR3 size: 14 residues.

The V call is TRBV7-2, the J call TRBJ2-7; no definite D call. Germline CDR1 is SGHTA and CDR2 is FQGNSA. CDR3 length equals 12 residues. Trimming cost V 1 base and J 10 bases, with 11 bases left between them. The CDR3 here is CASSLEYQKQYF. The CDR3 DNA reads as TGTGCCAGCAGCTTAGAATACCAGAAACAGTACTTC.

V is TRBV4-3 and J is TRBJ2-3; D uncertain. V was clipped by 1 base and J by 5 bases, with 7 bases between them. The CDR3 has 13 residues. CDR1 is LGHNA, CDR2 YSLEER, per germline. The DNA for the CDR3 is TGCGCCAGCAGCCAAGTCCCGGGAGATACGCAGTATTTT. It encodes CASSQVPGDTQYF.

V gene TRBV18 combines with J gene TRBJ1-1; D gene unclear. Germline lookup yields CDR1 KGHSH and CDR2 LQKENI. Trimming removed 2 bases at V and 2 bases at J, with 9 bases between. This CDR3 is 14 amino acids long. The CDR3 region is CASSPVGINTEAFF. The CDR3 DNA reads TGTGCCAGCTCACCAGTGGGTATTAACACTGAAGCTTTCTTT.

This clone appeared a few times. V is TRBV7-2 and J is TRBJ1-2, with D perhaps TRBD1 (5 bases). There are 13 residues in the CDR3. Looked up from germline, CDR1 is SGHTA and CDR2 is FQGNSA. V was clipped by 6 bases and J by 6 bases, with 14 bases between them. The CDR3: CASSPRDRDGYTF. The CDR3 DNA reads TGTGCCAGCAGTCCCCGGGACCGAGATGGCTACACCTTC. Using reference TRBV7-2 and TRBJ1-2 for the parts outside the CDR3, the full variable domain is GAGVSQSPSNKVTEKGKDVELRCDPISGHTALYWYRQSLGQGLEFLIYFQGNSAPDKSGLPSDRFSAERTGGSVSTLTIQRTQQEDSAVYLCASSPRDRDGYTFGSGTRLTVV.

This clone is a singleton in its sample. The J gene is TRBJ2-7, the V gene TRBV7-6, with 9 bases lining up with TRBD1. V shed 5 bases and J 4 bases; nucleotides not matched to a gene: 12. The V gene's germline CDR1 is SGHVS and CDR2 FNYEAQ. This CDR3 is 16 amino acids long. CDR3 bases: TGTGCCAGCAGCATTACAGGGGGCAGCACATATTACGAGCAGTACTTC. The encoded protein is CASSITGGSTYYEQYF.

This chain joins TRBV28 and TRBJ2-5; 8 bases are a match to TRBD1. CDR1 is MDHEN, CDR2 SYDVKM, per germline. This CDR3 has 13 amino acids. The trim removed 6 bases at V and 1 base at J, leaving 1 base unmatched. The CDR3 DNA reads as TGTGCCAGCAGAGGACAGGGCCAAGAGACCCAGTACTTC. As protein: CASRGQGQETQYF. The variable domain in full, completed from reference TRBV28 and TRBJ2-5, reads DVKVTQSSRYLVKRTGEKVFLECVQDMDHENMFWYRQDPGLGLRLIYFSYDVKMKEKGDIPEGYSVSREKKERFSLILESASTNQTSMYLCASRGQGQETQYFGPGTRLLVL.

The gene calls are TRBV20-1 and TRBJ2-5; D uncertain. This CDR3 is built from 10 residues. Germline loops: CDR1 DFQATT, CDR2 SNEGSKA (reference sequence). Trimming cost V 6 bases and J 5 bases, with 7 bases left between them. This CDR3 reads CSARRETQYF. The CDR3 nucleotides are TGCAGTGCCAGACGTGAGACCCAGTACTTC.

CDR3 DNA: TGTGCCAGCAGCCGACAGGGCCTCTTTGCAGATACGCAGTATTTT. Amino acid sequence: CASSRQGLFADTQYF. V is TRBV6-5 and J is TRBJ2-3, with TRBD1 matching 7 bases. Per the germline V gene, CDR1 is MNHEY and CDR2 is SVGAGI. After removal of 6 bases from V and 4 bases from J, the junction contained 10 bases not matched to a gene. This CDR3 contains 15 residues.

V and J are TRBV25-1 and TRBJ2-7; possibly TRBD1 for D (6 bases). From germline, CDR1 is MGHDK and CDR2 SYGVNS. Trimming removed 7 bases at V and 7 bases at J, with 17 bases between. This CDR3 contains 13 residues. The CDR3 bases are TGTGCCAGCACCCGAGGAACAGGGCGGGAGCAGTACTTC. This encodes CASTRGTGREQYF.

The chain uses TRBV4-3 and TRBJ1-2; D remains unclear. This CDR3 spans 16 amino acids. Germline V lookup: CDR1 LGHNA, CDR2 YSLEER. Trimming pared 0 bases from V and 7 bases from J, leaving 18 bases between. The CDR3 loop reads CASSQDRLDSPRGYTF. In DNA, the CDR3 is TGCGCCAGCAGCCAAGATCGGCTGGATAGTCCACGTGGCTACACCTTC.

This clone was found once. The V call is TRBV6-5, the J call TRBJ2-5, with D possibly being TRBD1 or TRBD2 (5 bases each). This CDR3 comprises 15 residues. Trimming took off 7 bases at V and 1 base at J, with 16 bases between the two ends. The germline CDR1 and CDR2 sequences are MNHEY and SVGAGI. The CDR3 spells CASNLDGGSQETQYF. The CDR3 DNA sequence: TGTGCCAGCAACCTAGATGGGGGATCCCAAGAGACCCAGTACTTC.

This chain joins TRBV7-9 and TRBJ1-1; D possibly corresponds to TRBD1 (6 bases). Germline V CDR1 and CDR2: SEHNR, FQNEAQ (reference sequence). Trimming removed 5 bases at V and 1 base at J, with 14 bases between. This CDR3 has 15 residues. The CDR3 is CASSVQQGGNTEAFF. CDR3 bases: TGTGCCAGCAGCGTCCAACAGGGCGGGAACACTGAAGCTTTCTTT.

The chain carries TRBV7-2 and TRBJ2-7; D call uncertain. From germline, CDR1 is SGHTA and CDR2 FQGNSA. The CDR3 covers 12 residues. V was clipped by 4 bases and J by 2 bases, with 6 bases between them. The chain's CDR3 is CASSSSPYEQYF. The CDR3 DNA reads TGTGCCAGCAGCTCATCCCCCTACGAGCAGTACTTC.

The chain has TRBV7-9 and TRBJ2-2; 8 positions match TRBD1. CDR3 length: 14 residues. From germline, CDR1 is SEHNR and CDR2 FQNEAQ (reference sequence). The J segment lost 4 bases and the V segment lost 5 bases, leaving 3 bases of the junction unmatched. In DNA form, the CDR3 reads TGTGCCAGCAGCCGGGACAGGCCCACCGGGGAGCTGTTTTTT. This encodes CASSRDRPTGELFF.

The chain recombines TRBV6-1 with TRBJ2-1; possible D gene TRBD2, 6 bases. V lost 2 bases and J lost 7, with 9 bases in between. This CDR3 has 13 amino acids. The germline V gene encodes CDR1 MNHNS and CDR2 SASEGT. CDR3 sequence reads: CASSEWAGNEQFF. The DNA of the CDR3 is TGTGCCAGCAGTGAATGGGCGGGGAATGAGCAGTTCTTC.

In this sample, this clone turned up once. The chain uses TRBV5-1 and TRBJ2-1; 8 positions agree with TRBD2. This CDR3 has 16 residues. Germline CDR1 and CDR2: SGHRS and YFSETQ. J was trimmed by 2 bases and V by 4 bases; bases with no gene match: 8. The CDR3 sequence is CASSPTSDTTYNEQFF. CDR3 nucleotide sequence: TGCGCCAGCAGCCCGACTAGCGACACCACCTACAATGAGCAGTTCTTC.

The rearrangement uses TRBV19 and TRBJ2-1, with a possible D match to TRBD2 (7 bases). Trimming took off 8 bases at V and 5 bases at J, with 13 bases between the two ends. The CDR3 is 13 amino acids. CDR1 is LNHDA and CDR2 is SQIVND in the germline V gene (reference sequence). The CDR3 protein is CASGGGTHNEQFF. DNA for the CDR3: TGTGCCAGTGGGGGGGGGACACACAATGAGCAGTTCTTC.

The J gene is TRBJ2-1, the V gene TRBV19, with 7 nucleotides matching TRBD1. V shed 6 bases and J 2 bases; nucleotides not matched to a gene: 1. Looked up from germline, CDR1 is LNHDA and CDR2 is SQIVND (reference sequence). This CDR3 is 13 amino acids long. This chain's CDR3 is CASSGQAYNEQFF. CDR3 coding DNA: TGTGCCAGTAGCGGACAGGCCTACAATGAGCAGTTCTTC.